This T cell receptor beta chain comes out of a study of OX40 agonist ivuxolimab in advanced cancers. About the research overall: Every patient in dose escalation had hepatocellular carcinoma, melanoma, renal cell or head and neck cancer. Study-wide results and limits: At 0.1 to 3.0 mg/kg and by week 6, CD4+ and CD8+ T cells in the blood had expanded clonally. CD8+ T cells were the subset that, on average, had more expanded clones than CD4+.

Using immunoSEQ multiplex PCR, the repertoire was profiled, and TCRdb retains in-frame clones only, with some absent. Of around 77,000 clones in the sample, roughly nine tenths were seen once. Autoimmune disease history or systemic immunosuppression meant exclusion. With regard to this clone: Its antigen is not identified.

J lost 4 bases, V lost 7 bases, and 3 bases had no gene match. Germline V gene sequence: CDR1 MNHEY, CDR2 SMNVEV (reference sequence). CDR3 size: 13 residues. The material was CD4+ or CD8+ T cells sorted from blood, obtained in a trial of the OX40 agonist ivuxolimab. V and J are TRBV27 and TRBJ1-2, with 10 bases aligning to TRBD1. The receptor comes from an adult with an advanced solid tumor such as melanoma, head and neck, liver or kidney cancer. CDR3 protein: CASKRTGGYGYTF. As DNA, the CDR3 is TGTGCCAGCAAGAGGACAGGGGGCTATGGCTACACCTTC.